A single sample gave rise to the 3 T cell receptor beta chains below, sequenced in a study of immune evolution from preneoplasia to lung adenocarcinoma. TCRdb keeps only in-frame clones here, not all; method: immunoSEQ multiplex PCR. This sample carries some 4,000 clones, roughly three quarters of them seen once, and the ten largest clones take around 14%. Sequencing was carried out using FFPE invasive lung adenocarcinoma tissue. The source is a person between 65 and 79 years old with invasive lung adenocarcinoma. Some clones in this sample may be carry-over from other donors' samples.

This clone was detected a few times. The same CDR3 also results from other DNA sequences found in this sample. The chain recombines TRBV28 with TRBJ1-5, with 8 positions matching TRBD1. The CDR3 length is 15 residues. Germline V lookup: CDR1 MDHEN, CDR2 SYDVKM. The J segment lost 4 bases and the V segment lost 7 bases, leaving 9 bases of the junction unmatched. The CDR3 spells CASKTSGGENQPQHF. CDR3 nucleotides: TGTGCCAGCAAAACGTCAGGGGGCGAAAATCAGCCCCAGCATTTT.

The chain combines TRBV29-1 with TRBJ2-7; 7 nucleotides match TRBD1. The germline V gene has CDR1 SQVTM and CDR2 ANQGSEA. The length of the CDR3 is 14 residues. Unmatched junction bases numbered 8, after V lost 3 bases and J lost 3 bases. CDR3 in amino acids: CSVETGWLFYEQYF. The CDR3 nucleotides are TGCAGCGTTGAGACAGGGTGGCTCTTCTACGAGCAGTACTTC.

The CDR3 DNA reads TGTGCCAGCAGCTTATCTAATCAGGATACGCAGTATTTT. Protein product: CASSLSNQDTQYF. The gene calls are TRBV7-3 and TRBJ2-3; no firm D call. This CDR3 has 13 amino acids. Trimming pared 2 bases from V and 6 bases from J, leaving 9 bases between. Germline V gene sequence: CDR1 SGHTA, CDR2 FQGTGA.